The present TCR beta chain was sequenced within a study of T-cell memory formation after mild COVID-19. TCRdb fed the 5' RACE reads into MiXCR, producing one record per CDR3 protein. The sample consists of approximately 350,000 distinct CDR3 sequences, 25% to 30% of them appearing once. Of note for this clonotype: The antigen is undetermined.

Study-wide results and limits: Clones contracting day 15 to 85 were balanced CD4/CD8; later expanders leaned CD4+. That cross-reactive memory joined was suggested by some responding clones appearing in pre-infection memory.

The CDR3 covers 15 residues. Trimming pared 6 bases from V and 4 bases from J, leaving 19 bases between. The receptor was isolated from an adult woman who had mild COVID-19 (a few samples of this study predate the infection). Cell type and time point are not known. V gene TRBV12-3 or TRBV12-4 combines with J gene TRBJ2-7, with D unresolved. What was sequenced was PBMCs or a T cell subset sorted from them (not recorded which). The CDR3 bases are TGTGCCAGCAGACTATCGGACCGCGGTTGGTACGAGCAGTACTTC. Translating it yields CASRLSDRGWYEQYF.